This TCR beta chain comes out of a study of T cell repertoires in ileal Crohn's disease. Trimming took off 0 bases at V and 1 base at J, with 10 bases between the two ends. The germline gives CDR1 SGHAT, CDR2 FQDESV (reference sequence). The CDR3 sequence is 15 residues long. Assay: immunoSEQ multiplex PCR; the TCRdb copy retains only in-frame clones and omits some. The data contain approximately 30,000 clones, just under 80% of them singletons. The specimen sequenced was ileal tissue. The origin of this receptor is an adult with Crohn's disease. This chain uses TRBV11-1 with TRBJ2-7; D gene unclear. The CDR3 reads CASSLAPVGSYEQYF. CDR3 in DNA: TGTGCCAGCAGCTTAGCGCCCGTCGGGTCCTACGAGCAGTACTTC.